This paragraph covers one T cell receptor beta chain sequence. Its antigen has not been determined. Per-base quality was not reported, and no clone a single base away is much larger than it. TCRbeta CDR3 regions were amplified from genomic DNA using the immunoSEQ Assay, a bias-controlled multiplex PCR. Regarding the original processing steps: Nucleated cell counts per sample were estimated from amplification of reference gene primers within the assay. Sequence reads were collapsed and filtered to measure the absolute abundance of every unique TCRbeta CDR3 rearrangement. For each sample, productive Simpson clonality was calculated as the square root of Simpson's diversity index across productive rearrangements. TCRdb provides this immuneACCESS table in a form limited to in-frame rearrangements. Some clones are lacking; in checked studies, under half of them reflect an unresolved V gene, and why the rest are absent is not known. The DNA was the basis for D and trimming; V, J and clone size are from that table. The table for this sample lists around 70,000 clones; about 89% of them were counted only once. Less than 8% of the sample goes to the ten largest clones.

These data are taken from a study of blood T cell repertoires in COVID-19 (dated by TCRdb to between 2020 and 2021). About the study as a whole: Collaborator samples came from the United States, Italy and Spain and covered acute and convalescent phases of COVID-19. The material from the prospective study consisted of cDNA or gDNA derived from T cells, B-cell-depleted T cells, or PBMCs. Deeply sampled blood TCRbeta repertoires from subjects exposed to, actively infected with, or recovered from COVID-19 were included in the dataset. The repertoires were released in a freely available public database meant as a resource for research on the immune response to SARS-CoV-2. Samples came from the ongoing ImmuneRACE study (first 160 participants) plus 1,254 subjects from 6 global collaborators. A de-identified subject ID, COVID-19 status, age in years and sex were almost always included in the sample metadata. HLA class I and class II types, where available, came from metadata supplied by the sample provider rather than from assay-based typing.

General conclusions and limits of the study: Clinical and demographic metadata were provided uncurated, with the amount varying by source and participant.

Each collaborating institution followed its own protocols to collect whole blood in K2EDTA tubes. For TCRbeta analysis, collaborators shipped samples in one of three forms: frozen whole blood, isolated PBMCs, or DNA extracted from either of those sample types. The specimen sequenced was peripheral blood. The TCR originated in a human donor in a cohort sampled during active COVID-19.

This receptor carries the CDR3 CASSPRGGLETQYF. The DNA is TGTGCCAGCAGCCCGCGGGGGGGCCTCGAGACCCAGTACTTC. The chain links TRBV9 with TRBJ2-5; 9 junctional bases match TRBD2. The CDR3 goes from the cysteine to the phenylalanine over 14 residues. Only CDR3 DNA remains: 42 bases, in frame from the first base. Based on the germline V gene, the CDR1 and CDR2 sequences are SGDLS and YYNGEE. Germline trimming amounts to 4 bases on V and 5 bases on J, with 6 as the count of junction bases outside the gene matches.